This TCR beta chain was retrieved from a study of cytomegalovirus exposure and HLA in healthy donors. About the research overall: A prior study identified approximately 120 million unique TCR beta sequences from roughly 180 million T cells. Study-level points and caveats: Segments of the TCR beta V type were, in most cases, productive about 87% or about 30% of the time in an earlier analysis.

The germline V and J ends were trimmed by 8 bases and 7 bases, with 23 bases remaining between them. This CDR3 has 15 residues. Germline values: CDR1 MDHEN, CDR2 SYDVKM. Regarding this clone: Antigen: not known.

Primers: 60 Vbeta forward and 13 Jbeta reverse. Libraries were prepared by immunoSEQ multiplex PCR; TCRdb keeps only in-frame clonotypes and omits some of them. The sample includes approximately 93,000 clones, nearly 80% of them seen just once. The sequencing sample was made of PBMCs. The receptor's source is a woman aged 40 to 50 in good health and CMV-seronegative. The V call is TRBV28, the J call TRBJ1-1; no firm D call. The CDR3 DNA follows: TGTGCCAGCCGTCCCACTCGGACTGCCGGCGGTGAAGCTTTCTTT. Encoded protein: CASRPTRTAGGEAFF. Full variable domain (rest looked up from reference TRBV28 and TRBJ1-1): DVKVTQSSRYLVKRTGEKVFLECVQDMDHENMFWYRQDPGLGLRLIYFSYDVKMKEKGDIPEGYSVSREKKERFSLILESASTNQTSMYLCASRPTRTAGGEAFFGQGTRLTVV.